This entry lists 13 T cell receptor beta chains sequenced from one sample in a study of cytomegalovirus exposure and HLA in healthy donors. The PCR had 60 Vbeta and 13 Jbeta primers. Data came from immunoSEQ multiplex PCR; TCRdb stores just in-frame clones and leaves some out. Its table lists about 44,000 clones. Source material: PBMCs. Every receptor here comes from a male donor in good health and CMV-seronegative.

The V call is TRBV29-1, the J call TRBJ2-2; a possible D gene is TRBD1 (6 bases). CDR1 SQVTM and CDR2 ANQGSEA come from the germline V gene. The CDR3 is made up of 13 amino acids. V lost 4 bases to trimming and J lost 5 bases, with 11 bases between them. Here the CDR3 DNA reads TGCAGCGTTGCGACAGGTCGGACCGGGGAGCTGTTTTTT. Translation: CSVATGRTGELFF.

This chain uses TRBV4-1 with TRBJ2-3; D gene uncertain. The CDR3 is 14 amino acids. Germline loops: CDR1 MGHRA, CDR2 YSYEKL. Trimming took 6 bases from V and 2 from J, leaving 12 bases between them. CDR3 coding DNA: TGCGCCAGCAGTGCGAGGAGCCCCACAGATACGCAGTATTTT. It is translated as CASSARSPTDTQYF.

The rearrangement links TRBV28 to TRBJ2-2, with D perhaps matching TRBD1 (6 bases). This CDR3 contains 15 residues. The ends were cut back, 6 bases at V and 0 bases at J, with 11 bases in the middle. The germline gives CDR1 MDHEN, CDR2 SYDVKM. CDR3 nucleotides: TGTGCCAGCAGGACCGGGACATCGAACACCGGGGAGCTGTTTTTT. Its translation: CASRTGTSNTGELFF.

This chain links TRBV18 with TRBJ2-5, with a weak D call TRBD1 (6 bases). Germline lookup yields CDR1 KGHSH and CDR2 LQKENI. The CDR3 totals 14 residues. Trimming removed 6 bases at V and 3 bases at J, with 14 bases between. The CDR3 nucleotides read TGTGCCAGCTCGCCCCGGCAGGGGAAAGAGACCCAGTACTTC. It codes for CASSPRQGKETQYF.

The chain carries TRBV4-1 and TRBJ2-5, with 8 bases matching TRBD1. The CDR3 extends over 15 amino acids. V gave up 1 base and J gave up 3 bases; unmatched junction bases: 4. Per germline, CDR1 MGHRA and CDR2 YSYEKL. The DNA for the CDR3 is TGCGCCAGCAGCCAAGCCGGACAGGGTAAAGAGACCCAGTACTTC. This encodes CASSQAGQGKETQYF.

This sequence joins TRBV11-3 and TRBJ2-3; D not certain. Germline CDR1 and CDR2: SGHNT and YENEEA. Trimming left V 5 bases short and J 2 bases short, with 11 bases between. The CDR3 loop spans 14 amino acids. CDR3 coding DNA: TGTGCCAGCAGCCCCTCATTACTCACAGATACGCAGTATTTT. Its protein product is CASSPSLLTDTQYF.

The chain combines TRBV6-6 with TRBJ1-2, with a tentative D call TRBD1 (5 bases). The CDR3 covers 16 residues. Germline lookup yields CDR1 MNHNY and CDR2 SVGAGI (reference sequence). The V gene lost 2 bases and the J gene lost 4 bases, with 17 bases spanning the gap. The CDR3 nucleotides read TGTGCCAGCAGTTACGCTGACAGCGTACCTCTCTATGGCTACACCTTC. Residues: CASSYADSVPLYGYTF.

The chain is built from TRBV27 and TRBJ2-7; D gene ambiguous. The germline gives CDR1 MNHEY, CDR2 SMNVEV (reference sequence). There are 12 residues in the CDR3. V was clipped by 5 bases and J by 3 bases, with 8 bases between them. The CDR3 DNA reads TGTGCCAGCAGTACAGTTGGCTACGAGCAGTACTTC. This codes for CASSTVGYEQYF.

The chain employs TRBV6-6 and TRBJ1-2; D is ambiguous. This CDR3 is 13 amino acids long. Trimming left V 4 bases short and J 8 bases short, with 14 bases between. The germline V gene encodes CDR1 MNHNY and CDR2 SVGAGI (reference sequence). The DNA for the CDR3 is TGTGCCAGCAGTTCCTCACTTATGGGCGGCTACACCTTC. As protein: CASSSSLMGGYTF.

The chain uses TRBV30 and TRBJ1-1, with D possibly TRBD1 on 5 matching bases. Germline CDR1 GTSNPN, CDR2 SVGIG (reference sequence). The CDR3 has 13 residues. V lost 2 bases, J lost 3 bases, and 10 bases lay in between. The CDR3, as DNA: TGTGCCTGGAGTAAGAAGGGGTACACTGAAGCTTTCTTT. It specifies CAWSKKGYTEAFF.

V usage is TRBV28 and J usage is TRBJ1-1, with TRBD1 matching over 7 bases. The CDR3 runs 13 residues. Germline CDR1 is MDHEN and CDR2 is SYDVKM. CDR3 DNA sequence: TGTGCAGTAGGGGGCTTGATGAACACTGAAGCTTTCTTT. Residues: CAVGGLMNTEAFF.

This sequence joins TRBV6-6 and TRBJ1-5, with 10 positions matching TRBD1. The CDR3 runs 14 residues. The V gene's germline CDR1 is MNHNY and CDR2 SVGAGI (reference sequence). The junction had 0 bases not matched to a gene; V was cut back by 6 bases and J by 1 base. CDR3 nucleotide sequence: TGTGCCAGCAGGGACAGGGGGAGCAATCAGCCCCAGCATTTT. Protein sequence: CASRDRGSNQPQHF.

The CDR3 DNA is TGTGCCAGCAGCTTGGCCCCCGGGGTCGACACCGGGGAGCTGTTTTTT. Residues: CASSLAPGVDTGELFF. The chain is built from TRBV5-6 and TRBJ2-2, with D perhaps matching TRBD2 (5 bases). The CDR3 covers 16 residues. Germline assignment: CDR1 SGHDT and CDR2 YYEEEE. The ends were cut back, 0 bases at V and 3 bases at J, with 12 bases in the middle.